This TCR beta chain was profiled in a study of blood T cell repertoires in COVID-19. Background on the study: The samples span acute and convalescent COVID-19 from the United States, Italy and Spain. Nucleic acid was either cDNA or gDNA, and it came from T cells, B-cell-depleted T cells, or PBMCs.

CDR1 ENHRY and CDR2 SYGVKD come from the germline V gene. J lost 2 bases, V lost 7 bases, and 1 base had no gene match. The CDR3 contains 13 residues. Symptom resolution, clearance, or two negative PCRs marked the recovered donors of Cohort 3. Method: immunoSEQ multiplex PCR; TCRdb's copy keeps in-frame clones and lacks some. The sample holds a few hundred thousand clones, approximately 85% seen once. The TCR comes from a woman aged 25 to 39 who had recovered from COVID-19. Input material: PBMCs or T cells enriched from blood (not recorded which). The rearrangement uses TRBV10-3 and TRBJ2-7, with TRBD1 matching 11 bases. The DNA for the CDR3 is TGTGCCATCAAGGGACAGGGGGCCTACGAGCAGTACTTC. Protein: CAIKGQGAYEQYF.